This T cell receptor (beta chain) is from a study of patients and donors after allogeneic stem cell transplantation. This clonotype has at least ten counts. In TCRdb, the RT-PCR reads were re-called with MiXCR into one record per CDR3 protein. The sample has around 240,000 distinct CDR3 sequences; less than 15% are singletons. Between the trimmed V and J ends, which lost 1 base and 11 bases, there was a span of 11 bases. Germline CDR1 reads SGHVS; CDR2 reads FQNEAQ. This CDR3 contains 13 residues. This receptor was taken from a human donor who was either an allogeneic HSCT recipient or a stem cell or donor lymphocyte infusion donor (not recorded which). It is not recorded whose cells these are; they may come from a transplant donor. The specimen sequenced was blood, either unsorted or a sorted T cell fraction (not recorded which). The chain carries TRBV7-8 and TRBJ1-4; D is undetermined. The CDR3: CASSLEAWKKLFF. For the CDR3, the DNA is TGTGCCAGCAGCTTAGAGGCCTGGAAGAAACTGTTTTTT.